This T cell receptor (beta chain) stems from a study of blood T cell repertoires in COVID-19. Measured with immunoSEQ multiplex PCR; TCRdb has only the in-frame clones, and not every one. Among roughly 150,000 clones listed, roughly 88% were seen once. Sequenced: peripheral blood. The TCR sequence derives from a man aged 80 or over with COVID-19, enrolled during active disease.

This chain's CDR3 is CASSLSQQSSYNSPLHF. The CDR3 DNA sequence: TGTGCCAGCAGTTTATCCCAACAGAGCTCCTATAATTCACCCCTCCACTTT. The rearrangement uses TRBV28 and TRBJ1-6; D not certain. The CDR3 is 17 amino acids. V was trimmed by 1 base and J by 0 bases, leaving 10 bases between them. CDR1 and CDR2 (germline): MDHEN, SYDVKM.